The 20 T cell receptor beta chains listed next were all sequenced from one sample in a study of identical twins. TCRdb redid the calling of the 5' RACE reads with MiXCR, one entry per CDR3 protein. The data contain about 700,000 distinct CDR3 sequences, around 5.7% of them singletons. Sequencing was performed on naive T cells sorted from blood. The source is a man younger than 35 in good health.

This clonotype was found many times. This chain connects TRBV28 to TRBJ2-1; D possibly matches TRBD1 or TRBD2 (7 bases each). CDR3 length: 14 amino acids. Trimming pared 6 bases from V and 7 bases from J, leaving 16 bases between. Looked up from germline, CDR1 is MDHEN and CDR2 is SYDVKM. CDR3 residues: CASSRRQGGNEQFF. The CDR3, as DNA: TGTGCCAGCAGCCGACGACAGGGAGGGAATGAGCAGTTCTTC.

This clonotype was picked up a small number of times. The chain joins TRBV25-1 to TRBJ1-2, with D tentatively TRBD1 (6 bases). V was cut by 6 bases and J by 6 bases, with 23 bases left in between. Germline V gene sequence: CDR1 MGHDK, CDR2 SYGVNS. The CDR3 loop spans 16 amino acids. CDR3 sequence: CASSRVMVQGVDGYTF. CDR3 sequence (DNA): TGTGCCAGCAGCCGTGTGATGGTACAGGGAGTGGATGGCTACACCTTC.

This clonotype was counted at least ten times. The chain links TRBV20-1 to TRBJ2-1; tentative D call: TRBD2 (6 bases). Trimming left V 0 bases short and J 3 bases short, with 12 bases between. Germline-derived CDR1 and CDR2 are DFQATT and SNEGSKA (reference sequence). The CDR3 is 15 residues long. CDR3 sequence reads: CSARDHERVYNEQFF. The CDR3 DNA follows: TGCAGTGCTAGAGATCACGAGCGGGTCTACAATGAGCAGTTCTTC.

This clonotype appeared many times. The rearrangement joins TRBV20-1 to TRBJ2-7; D not certain. This CDR3 is built from 12 residues. In germline, CDR1 is DFQATT, CDR2 SNEGSKA (reference sequence). V was trimmed by 2 bases and J by 6 bases, leaving 11 bases between them. CDR3 sequence (DNA): TGCAGTGCTAGATACGCCCCTACCGAGCAGTACTTC. Translating it yields CSARYAPTEQYF.

The sample holds many counts of this clonotype. J is TRBJ2-4 and V is TRBV5-1; 7 bases line up with TRBD2. The V and J ends lost 7 bases and 1 base, in that order; junction bases with no gene match: 8. Germline V gene data show CDR1 as SGHRS and CDR2 as YFSETQ. The CDR3 has 15 residues. Here the CDR3 DNA reads TGCGCCAGCTCGGGGAGGGGAGAGGCCAAAAACATTCAGTACTTC. Translating gives CASSGRGEAKNIQYF.

V and J are TRBV5-1 and TRBJ2-2, with D uncertain. Trimming took off 0 bases at V and 4 bases at J, with 13 bases between the two ends. Germline V CDR1 and CDR2: SGHRS, YFSETQ. CDR3 length: 16 residues. The CDR3 DNA is TGCGCCAGCAGCTTGGCCCGGGCTGGTCCCACCGGGGAGCTGTTTTTT. Its translation: CASSLARAGPTGELFF. Full variable domain (rest looked up from reference TRBV5-1 and TRBJ2-2): KAGVTQTPRYLIKTRGQQVTLSCSPISGHRSVSWYQQTPGQGLQFLFEYFSETQRNKGNFPGRFSGRQFSNSRSEMNVSTLELGDSALYLCASSLARAGPTGELFFGEGSRLTVL.

This clonotype came up many times. The rearrangement uses TRBV7-8 and TRBJ1-3; weak D call: TRBD1 (5 bases). V lost 0 bases and J 2 bases, leaving 14 bases between the germline ends. The CDR3 has 17 amino acids. Germline V gene sequence: CDR1 SGHVS, CDR2 FQNEAQ. CDR3 loop: CASSLAFGQGAGNTIYF. The CDR3 nucleotides read TGTGCCAGCAGCTTAGCGTTTGGGCAGGGTGCTGGAAACACCATATATTTT.

This clonotype was seen ten or more times. This chain links TRBV12-3 or TRBV12-4 with TRBJ1-2; D is possibly TRBD1 (6 bases). V lost 5 bases to trimming and J lost 0 bases, with 13 bases between them. The CDR3 is 15 amino acids. CDR3 nucleotide sequence: TGTGCCAGCAGTACTAAGACAGGAGCTAACTATGGCTACACCTTC. This codes for CASSTKTGANYGYTF.

This clonotype was seen many times. The CDR3 protein is CSVEQGAGETQYF. The CDR3 DNA is TGCAGCGTTGAACAGGGGGCGGGGGAGACCCAGTACTTC. The rearrangement uses TRBV29-1 and TRBJ2-5, with TRBD1 matching 8 bases. The CDR3 totals 13 residues. With 2 bases clipped from V and 5 bases from J, the junction kept 4 bases outside the gene matches. The V gene's germline CDR1 is SQVTM and CDR2 ANQGSEA.

This clonotype was counted many times. The genes are TRBV15 and TRBJ2-1; TRBD2 agrees at 11 bases. The CDR3 consists of 15 residues. Germline-derived CDR1 and CDR2 are LNHNV and YYDKDF (reference sequence). Losses at the gene ends were 2 bases for V and 3 bases for J; bases not matched to a gene: 0. CDR3 residues: CATSRTSGSYNEQFF. CDR3 DNA sequence: TGTGCCACCAGCAGAACTAGCGGGAGCTACAATGAGCAGTTCTTC.

This clonotype was seen at least ten times. The chain uses TRBV29-1 and TRBJ2-1; no definite D call. Germline V gene lookup returns CDR1 SQVTM and CDR2 ANQGSEA. The CDR3 totals 11 residues. V shed 7 bases and J shed 3 bases, with 7 bases lying between them. As DNA, the CDR3 is TGCAGCGAAAGAATCTACAATGAGCAGTTCTTC. Protein: CSERIYNEQFF.

This clonotype showed up many times. This chain connects TRBV9 to TRBJ2-1, with D tentatively TRBD2 (6 bases). The V gene's germline CDR1 is SGDLS and CDR2 YYNGEE. The CDR3 has 15 amino acids. V dropped 2 bases and J dropped 4 bases, with 13 bases sitting between them. As DNA, the CDR3 is TGTGCCAGCAGCGTCCTGGGACTGACATACAATGAGCAGTTCTTC. Translation gives CASSVLGLTYNEQFF.

This clonotype was picked up a small number of times. The chain recombines TRBV7-9 with TRBJ1-2; 10 bases line up with TRBD1. The CDR3 loop spans 14 amino acids. Germline V gene data show CDR1 as SEHNR and CDR2 as FQNEAQ (reference sequence). V shed 5 bases and J 3 bases; nucleotides not matched to a gene: 3. In DNA, the CDR3 is TGTGCCAGCAGCGTGGGACAGGGGTACTATGGCTACACCTTC. This sequence encodes CASSVGQGYYGYTF.

This clonotype showed up many times. J is TRBJ2-5 and V is TRBV7-9; TRBD2 agrees at 14 bases. From germline, CDR1 is SEHNR and CDR2 FQNEAQ (reference sequence). The junction had 7 bases not matched to a gene; V was cut back by 5 bases and J by 2 bases. The CDR3 is 17 amino acids. The CDR3 DNA is TGTGCCAGCAGCCTACGTCGACTAGCGGGAGGGCAAGAGACCCAGTACTTC. Protein product: CASSLRRLAGGQETQYF.

The table lists this clonotype with a few counts. The rearrangement uses TRBV7-8 and TRBJ2-3; D ambiguous. CDR1 and CDR2 from the germline V gene are SGHVS and FQNEAQ. V lost 6 bases and J 0 bases, leaving 10 bases between the germline ends. The CDR3 loop spans 14 amino acids. CDR3 sequence: CASRVSQSTDTQYF. The CDR3 DNA is TGTGCCAGCAGGGTTAGTCAGAGCACAGATACGCAGTATTTT. The full variable domain, completed using reference TRBV7-8 and TRBJ2-3, is GAGVSQSPRYKVAKRGQDVALRCDPISGHVSLFWYQQALGQGPEFLTYFQNEAQLDKSGLPSDRFFAERPEGSVSTLKIQRTQQEDSAVYLCASRVSQSTDTQYFGPGTRLTVL.

The sample holds many counts of this clonotype. The chain couples TRBV5-1 to TRBJ2-3; 9 bases align to TRBD2. CDR3 length equals 17 residues. Germline loops: CDR1 SGHRS, CDR2 YFSETQ. V lost 2 bases to trimming and J lost 2 bases; unmatched junction nucleotides: 9. CDR3 sequence reads: CASSLYVAGAITDTQYF. As DNA, the CDR3 is TGCGCCAGCAGCTTATACGTAGCGGGAGCGATCACAGATACGCAGTATTTT.

This clonotype has a handful of counts. J is TRBJ2-1 and V is TRBV27; 8 bases match TRBD2. The CDR3 runs to 19 residues. Germline CDR1 reads MNHEY; CDR2 reads SMNVEV (reference sequence). Trimming removed 0 bases from V and 0 bases from J; junction bases left unmatched: 10. The CDR3 DNA sequence: TGTGCCAGCAGTTTATCGGCGCTAGCGGGCAGAAGCTCCTACAATGAGCAGTTCTTC. This translates into CASSLSALAGRSSYNEQFF.

This clonotype was seen at least ten times. This sequence joins TRBV7-9 and TRBJ2-1; no reliable D call. V was cut by 2 bases and J by 2 bases, with 7 bases left in between. The CDR3 consists of 14 residues. Germline V gene sequence: CDR1 SEHNR, CDR2 FQNEAQ (reference sequence). This chain's CDR3 is CASSLRPAYNEQFF. CDR3 sequence (DNA): TGTGCCAGCAGCTTAAGGCCAGCCTACAATGAGCAGTTCTTC. The complete variable domain, with remaining parts taken from reference TRBV7-9 and TRBJ2-1, reads DTGVSQNPRHKITKRGQNVTFRCDPISEHNRLYWYRQTLGQGPEFLTYFQNEAQLEKSRLLSDRFSAERPKGSFSTLEIQRTEQGDSAMYLCASSLRPAYNEQFFGPGTRLTVL.

This clonotype was recorded a few times. The chain couples TRBV7-2 to TRBJ1-2, with TRBD1 identical over 8 bases. With V trimmed by 0 bases and J by 2 bases, 2 bases remained unmatched. Per germline, CDR1 SGHTA and CDR2 FQGNSA. This CDR3 has 15 amino acids. CDR3 in DNA: TGTGCCAGCAGCTTAGCGGGACAGGTCAACTATGGCTACACCTTC. Encoded protein: CASSLAGQVNYGYTF. The variable domain in full, completed from reference TRBV7-2 and TRBJ1-2, reads GAGVSQSPSNKVTEKGKDVELRCDPISGHTALYWYRQSLGQGLEFLIYFQGNSAPDKSGLPSDRFSAERTGGSVSTLTIQRTQQEDSAVYLCASSLAGQVNYGYTFGSGTRLTVV.

The genes are TRBV7-9 and TRBJ2-7; a weak D match, TRBD1 (5 bases). V was pared by 2 bases and J by 2 bases, with 13 bases between. The germline V gene encodes CDR1 SEHNR and CDR2 FQNEAQ (reference sequence). The CDR3 contains 15 residues. In DNA, the CDR3 is TGTGCCAGCAGCTTATATCAGGGATATGCCTACGAGCAGTACTTC. It is translated as CASSLYQGYAYEQYF.